This TCR beta chain was identified during a study of blood T cells in healthy people across ages. Study-wide points: Per million T cells, the diversity of TCR beta decreased roughly linearly as age advanced. Estimates drawn from one million T cells were deemed to understate diversity.

To note about this clonotype: What it binds is unknown.

In germline, CDR1 is SGHRS, CDR2 YFSETQ. The CDR3 runs to 16 residues. V lost 3 bases and J lost 0; bases outside the gene matches: 6. Combining a sample-barcoded 5' primer with a J-beta primer mix, a second PCR ran for 7 to 11 cycles. Each CDR3 protein is one row after TCRdb ran MiXCR on the 5' RACE reads. The sample gives some 710,000 distinct CDR3 sequences, 46% of which show up once; 15% to 20% is in the top ten. The TCR sequence derives from an elderly man in good health. The sample consisted of blood. The genes are TRBV5-1 and TRBJ2-3; 8 bases line up with TRBD2. The CDR3: CASSYDPSGSTDTQYF. Written as DNA, the CDR3 is TGCGCCAGCAGCTACGATCCTAGCGGGAGCACAGATACGCAGTATTTT.